The 21 T cell receptor beta chains in this list originate from one sample, sequenced in a study of coeliac disease. Data came from immunoSEQ multiplex PCR; TCRdb stores just in-frame clones and leaves some out. The data show 3,500 to 5,500 clones, about 61% seen once. Source material: intraepithelial lymphocytes from the gut. The receptors come from a human donor with active celiac disease.

This clone was detected only a few times. The gene calls are TRBV5-1 and TRBJ2-1; 13 nucleotides align to TRBD2. CDR1 is SGHRS, CDR2 YFSETQ, per germline. After removal of 1 base from V and 2 bases from J, the junction contained 6 bases not matched to a gene. This CDR3 region has 18 residues. CDR3 loop: CASSLQLAGGPAYNEQFF. CDR3 nucleotides: TGCGCCAGCAGCTTGCAACTAGCGGGAGGGCCGGCCTACAATGAGCAGTTCTTC.

This chain uses TRBV29-1 with TRBJ2-5, with D possibly matching TRBD2 (5 bases). The length of the CDR3 is 11 residues. The V end was cut by 5 bases, the J end by 7 bases, with 11 bases between. Germline CDR1 SQVTM, CDR2 ANQGSEA. The CDR3 bases are TGCAGCGTTAGCTTCCGGGGGACCCAGTACTTC. As protein: CSVSFRGTQYF.

The CDR3, as DNA: TGTGCCAGCAGCTTCTCCAGGGATCAGAACACTGAAGCTTTCTTT. This encodes CASSFSRDQNTEAFF. The chain employs TRBV11-3 and TRBJ1-1; possibly TRBD1 for D (5 bases). V lost 3 bases to trimming and J lost 1 base, with 12 bases between them. From germline, CDR1 is SGHNT and CDR2 YENEEA. The CDR3 has 15 amino acids.

The chain has TRBV9 and TRBJ2-7, with 8 bases matching TRBD2. CDR3 size: 16 residues. The germline gives CDR1 SGDLS, CDR2 YYNGEE. Trimming removed 0 bases from V and 2 bases from J; junction bases left unmatched: 7. This CDR3 reads CASSVGSIAGTYEQYF. The CDR3 nucleotides are TGTGCCAGCAGCGTAGGCAGCATAGCGGGAACCTACGAGCAGTACTTC.

The V gene is TRBV6-4, the J gene TRBJ2-3, with 9 bases fitting TRBD2. Unmatched junction bases numbered 3, after V lost 5 bases and J lost 0 bases. The CDR3 runs to 15 residues. CDR1 and CDR2 (germline): MRHNA, SNTAGT. CDR3 nucleotide sequence: TGTGCCAGCAGTCGCACTAGCGGGAGCACAGATACGCAGTATTTT. Residues: CASSRTSGSTDTQYF.

This clone is medium-sized in the sample. The rearrangement uses TRBV21-1 and TRBJ2-7; TRBD2, the D gene given by the table, was not confirmed from the DNA. TRBV21-1 constitutes a pseudogene. The CDR3 totals 13 residues. CDR3 residues: CARFLAGGGEQYF. DNA of the CDR3: TGTGCCAGGTTTCTAGCGGGAGGGGGCGAGCAGTACTTC.

This clone was seen only once. The chain is built from TRBV28 and TRBJ2-7, with TRBD2 matching over 9 bases. J gave up 4 bases and V 2 bases, and 9 bases lay outside the gene matches. This CDR3 spans 16 amino acids. The germline gives CDR1 MDHEN, CDR2 SYDVKM. CDR3 sequence: CASSLRVAGDWYEQYF. In DNA, the CDR3 is TGTGCCAGCAGTTTAAGGGTAGCGGGAGACTGGTACGAGCAGTACTTC.

The chain uses TRBV7-9 and TRBJ2-7, with D possibly being TRBD1 (6 bases). This CDR3 spans 14 amino acids. Trimming left V 6 bases short and J 2 bases short, with 14 bases between. Germline-derived CDR1 and CDR2 are SEHNR and FQNEAQ (reference sequence). CDR3 sequence: CASSTPGQPYEQYF. CDR3 DNA: TGTGCCAGCAGTACTCCGGGACAACCCTACGAGCAGTACTTC.

The chain recombines TRBV28 with TRBJ2-7; 9 positions agree with TRBD1. The V gene end was trimmed by 6 bases and the J gene end by 2 bases; junction bases not matched to a gene: 8. CDR3 length equals 15 residues. Germline V lookup: CDR1 MDHEN, CDR2 SYDVKM. The CDR3 nucleotides are TGTGCCAGCAGCCGACACCGGGACAGGGCCTACGAGCAGTACTTC. Residues: CASSRHRDRAYEQYF.

This clone was counted between two and nine times. This chain uses TRBV19 with TRBJ2-6; D perhaps matches TRBD1 (5 bases). CDR3 length: 15 amino acids. The germline V gene encodes CDR1 LNHDA and CDR2 SQIVND (reference sequence). Trimming left V 4 bases short and J 4 bases short, with 11 bases between. CDR3 bases: TGTGCCAGTAGTACCTTGACAGCCGGGGCCAACGTCCTGACTTTC. Protein: CASSTLTAGANVLTF.

The chain combines TRBV5-5 with TRBJ2-1; 10 nucleotides align to TRBD2. From germline, CDR1 is SGHKS and CDR2 YYEKEE (reference sequence). The CDR3 sequence is 16 residues long. V lost 1 base and J lost 8; bases outside the gene matches: 9. The chain's CDR3 is CASSLRPSGSLDEQFF. The CDR3 coding sequence is TGTGCCAGCAGCTTGCGGCCTAGCGGGAGTTTGGATGAGCAGTTCTTC.

The rearrangement links TRBV7-9 to TRBJ1-3; D not resolved. There are 15 residues in the CDR3. The V gene lost 5 bases and the J gene lost 0 bases, with 11 bases spanning the gap. Germline lookup yields CDR1 SEHNR and CDR2 FQNEAQ (reference sequence). For the CDR3, the DNA is TGTGCCAGCAGCGACTCGATCGACTCTGGAAACACCATATATTTT. Translating it yields CASSDSIDSGNTIYF.

Only a few counts were recorded for this clone. This chain connects TRBV27 to TRBJ1-1, with TRBD1 matching 8 bases. V trimming: 0 bases; J trimming: 6 bases; junction bases outside the gene matches: 6. The CDR3 length is 15 residues. Looked up from germline, CDR1 is MNHEY and CDR2 is SMNVEV (reference sequence). CDR3 amino acids: CASSLSWTGRSEAFF. For the CDR3, the DNA is TGTGCCAGCAGTTTATCATGGACAGGGAGGTCTGAAGCTTTCTTT.

This rearrangement joins TRBV11-2 to TRBJ1-6, with D hard to call. Germline lookup yields CDR1 SGHAT and CDR2 FQNNGV. V shed 1 base and J shed 3 bases, with 13 bases lying between them. There are 17 residues in the CDR3. CDR3 residues: CASSLVDSRSYNSPLHF. As DNA, the CDR3 is TGTGCCAGCAGCTTAGTTGATTCCAGAAGCTATAATTCACCCCTCCACTTT.

V gene TRBV30 combines with J gene TRBJ2-7, with no clear D. The CDR3 is 12 amino acids. V was trimmed by 2 bases and J by 2 bases, leaving 7 bases between them. Germline V gene sequence: CDR1 GTSNPN, CDR2 SVGIG (reference sequence). The CDR3 sequence is CAWSLVTYEQYF. Written as DNA, the CDR3 is TGTGCCTGGAGTTTAGTAACCTACGAGCAGTACTTC.

The chain recombines TRBV6-6 with TRBJ2-5; 8 positions match TRBD2. From germline, CDR1 is MNHNY and CDR2 SVGAGI (reference sequence). V dropped 0 bases and J dropped 4; count of bases not matched to a gene: 1. CDR3 size: 14 residues. DNA of the CDR3: TGTGCCAGCAGTTACTCCAGCGGGAGAGAGACCCAGTACTTC. It is translated as CASSYSSGRETQYF.

This clone has just one count. This sequence joins TRBV4-2 and TRBJ2-5; TRBD2 agrees at 13 bases. CDR3 length: 16 residues. V lost 4 bases and J lost 2; bases outside the gene matches: 4. CDR1 and CDR2 (germline): LGHNA, YNFKEQ. CDR3 sequence (DNA): TGTGCCAGCAGCCCCCGACTAGCGGGAGGACAAGAGACCCAGTACTTC. It yields the protein CASSPRLAGGQETQYF.

In this sample, this clone turned up once. The chain combines TRBV7-9 with TRBJ2-7, with 7 bases lining up with TRBD2. This CDR3 region has 13 residues. CDR1 SEHNR and CDR2 FQNEAQ come from the germline V gene (reference sequence). Trimming took 1 base from V and 6 from J; bases not matched to a gene: 3. The CDR3 nucleotides are TGTGCCAGCAGCTTAGGGGAGGGAGGCGAGCAGTACTTC. Translating it yields CASSLGEGGEQYF.

The CDR3: CASSQARRGLLGEQYF. In nucleotides, the CDR3 is TGCGCCAGCAGCCAAGCTCGGAGGGGGCTTTTAGGCGAGCAGTACTTC. This rearrangement joins TRBV4-1 to TRBJ2-7, with D perhaps TRBD1 (7 bases). CDR1 and CDR2 from the germline V gene are MGHRA and YSYEKL. Between the trimmed V and J ends, which lost 1 base and 6 bases, there was a span of 19 bases. The CDR3 loop spans 16 amino acids.

This clone is categorized as hyperexpanded. This CDR3 is also generated by other DNA sequences in the sample. This sequence joins TRBV9 and TRBJ1-1; no clear D gene. V shed 0 bases and J shed 3 bases, with 3 bases lying between them. This CDR3 is 12 amino acids long. Germline V gene sequence: CDR1 SGDLS, CDR2 YYNGEE. CDR3: CASSVADTEAFF. Here the CDR3 DNA reads TGTGCCAGCAGCGTAGCAGACACTGAAGCTTTCTTT. Complete variable domain (other parts from reference TRBV9 and TRBJ1-1): DSGVTQTPKHLITATGQRVTLRCSPRSGDLSVYWYQQSLDQGLQFLIQYYNGEERAKGNILERFSAQQFPDLHSELNLSSLELGDSALYFCASSVADTEAFFGQGTRLTVV.

This chain joins TRBV7-9 and TRBJ2-3, with D unclear. The germline CDR1 and CDR2 sequences are SEHNR and FQNEAQ (reference sequence). This CDR3 is built from 12 residues. The V gene lost 8 bases and the J gene lost 7 bases, with 13 bases spanning the gap. The CDR3 region is CASRLGPNTQYF. CDR3 coding DNA: TGTGCCAGCCGCCTAGGGCCAAATACGCAGTATTTT.